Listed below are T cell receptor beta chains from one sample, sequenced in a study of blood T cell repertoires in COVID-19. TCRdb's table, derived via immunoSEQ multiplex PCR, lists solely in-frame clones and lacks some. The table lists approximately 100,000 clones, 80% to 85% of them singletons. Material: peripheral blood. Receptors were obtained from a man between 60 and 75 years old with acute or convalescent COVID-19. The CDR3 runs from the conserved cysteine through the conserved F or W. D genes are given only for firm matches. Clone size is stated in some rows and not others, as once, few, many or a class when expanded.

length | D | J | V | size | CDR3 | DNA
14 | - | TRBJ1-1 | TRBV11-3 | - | CASSPSSGNTEAFF | TGTGCCAGCAGCCCAAGTAGTGGGAACACTGAAGCTTTCTTT
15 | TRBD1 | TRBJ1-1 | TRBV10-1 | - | CASSERTGKNTEAFF | TGCGCCAGCAGTGAGCGGACAGGGAAGAACACTGAAGCTTTCTTT
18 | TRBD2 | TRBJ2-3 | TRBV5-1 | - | CASSLGDYPRSPTDTQYF | TGCGCCAGCAGCTTGGGGGACTACCCCCGATCCCCGACAGATACGCAGTATTTT
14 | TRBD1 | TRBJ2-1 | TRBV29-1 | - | CSVVSGGSYNEQFF | TGCAGCGTTGTTTCAGGGGGCTCCTACAATGAGCAGTTCTTC
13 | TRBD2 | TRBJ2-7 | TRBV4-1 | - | CASSHPGRPEQYF | TGCGCCAGCAGCCACCCCGGGAGGCCCGAGCAGTACTTC
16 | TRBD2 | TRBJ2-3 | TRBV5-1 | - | CASSGGLAGYADTQYF | TGCGCCAGCAGCGGAGGACTAGCGGGTTACGCAGATACGCAGTATTTT
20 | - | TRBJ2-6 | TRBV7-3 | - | CASSPRPRSLRLSGANVLTF | TGTGCCAGCAGCCCCCGCCCCCGGAGCTTACGTTTATCTGGGGCCAACGTCCTGACTTTC
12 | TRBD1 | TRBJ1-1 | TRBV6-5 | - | CASGQGNTEAFF | TGTGCCAGCGGACAGGGTAACACTGAAGCTTTCTTT
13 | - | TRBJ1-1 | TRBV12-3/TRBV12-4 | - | CASSLVGGVEAFF | TGTGCCAGCAGCTTAGTGGGGGGTGTTGAAGCTTTCTTT
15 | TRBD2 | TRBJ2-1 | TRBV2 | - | CASTTGTSGGNEQFF | TGTGCCAGCACTACCGGGACTAGCGGGGGGAATGAGCAGTTCTTC
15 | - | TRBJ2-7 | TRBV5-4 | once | CASSPGGSYSYEQYF | TGTGCCAGCAGCCCCGGCGGAAGCTATTCCTACGAGCAGTACTTC
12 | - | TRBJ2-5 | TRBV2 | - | CASSQRGETQYF | TGTGCCAGCAGCCAAAGGGGGGAGACCCAGTACTTC
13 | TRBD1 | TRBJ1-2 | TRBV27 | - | CASSRQGALGYTF | TGTGCCAGCAGCCGACAGGGAGCGCTTGGCTACACCTTC
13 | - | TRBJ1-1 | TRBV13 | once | CASSLGQNTEAFF | TGTGCCAGCAGCTTAGGCCAGAACACTGAAGCTTTCTTT
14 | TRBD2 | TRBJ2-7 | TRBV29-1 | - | CSVFLAGERYEQYF | TGCAGCGTCTTTCTAGCGGGGGAAAGATACGAGCAGTACTTC
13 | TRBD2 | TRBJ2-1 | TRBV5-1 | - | CASSLSLAVEQFF | TGCGCCAGCAGCTTGTCACTAGCGGTTGAGCAGTTCTTC
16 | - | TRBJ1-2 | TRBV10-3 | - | CAITPAQSHANYGYTF | TGTGCCATCACTCCGGCACAGTCACACGCCAACTATGGCTACACCTTC
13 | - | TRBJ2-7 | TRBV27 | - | CASSLLVSNEQYF | TGTGCCAGCAGTTTATTAGTGTCAAACGAGCAGTACTTC
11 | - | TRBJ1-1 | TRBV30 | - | CAWNRGGEAFF | TGTGCCTGGAATCGAGGAGGTGAAGCTTTCTTT
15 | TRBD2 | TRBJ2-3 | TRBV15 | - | CATSRASGGAVTQYF | TGTGCCACCAGCAGGGCTAGCGGGGGGGCGGTTACGCAGTATTTT
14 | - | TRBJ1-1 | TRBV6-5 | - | CASSSGGENTEAFF | TGTGCCAGCAGCTCCGGGGGAGAGAACACTGAAGCTTTCTTT
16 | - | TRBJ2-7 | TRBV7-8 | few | CASSLDRGSHSYEQYF | TGTGCCAGCAGCTTAGATCGGGGATCCCACTCCTACGAGCAGTACTTC
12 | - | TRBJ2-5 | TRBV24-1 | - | CATSRQQETQYF | TGTGCCACCAGCCGCCAGCAAGAGACCCAGTACTTC
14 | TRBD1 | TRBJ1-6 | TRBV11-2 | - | CASTSGTGTSPLHF | TGTGCCAGCACATCCGGGACAGGGACTTCACCCCTCCACTTT
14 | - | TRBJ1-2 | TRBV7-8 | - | CASSLARAGDGYTF | TGTGCCAGCAGCTTAGCGAGGGCAGGGGATGGCTACACCTTC
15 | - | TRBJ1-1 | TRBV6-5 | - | CASSYSRQRNTEAFF | TGTGCCAGCAGTTACTCGAGACAGAGGAACACTGAAGCTTTCTTT
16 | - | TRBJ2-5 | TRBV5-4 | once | CASSLEYISDQETQYF | TGTGCCAGCAGCCTTGAATATATTTCAGACCAAGAGACCCAGTACTTC
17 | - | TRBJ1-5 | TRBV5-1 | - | CASSPFPGTPINQPQHF | TGCGCCAGCAGCCCATTTCCCGGGACACCTATCAATCAGCCCCAGCATTTT
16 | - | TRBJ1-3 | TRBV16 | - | CASSPVKLLSGNTIYF | TGTGCCAGCAGCCCTGTCAAGCTCCTCTCTGGAAACACCATATATTTT
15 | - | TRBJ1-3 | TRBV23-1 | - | CASSQSRQGLNTIYF | TGCGCCAGCAGTCAATCGAGGCAGGGGCTAAACACCATATATTTT
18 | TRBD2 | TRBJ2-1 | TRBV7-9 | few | CASSQLTSGGSSYNEQFF | TGTGCCAGCAGCCAATTGACTAGCGGGGGATCCTCCTACAATGAGCAGTTCTTC
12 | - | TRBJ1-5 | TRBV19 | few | CASGGRGRPQHF | TGTGCCAGTGGAGGAAGGGGGAGGCCCCAGCATTTT
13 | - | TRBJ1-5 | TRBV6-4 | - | CASSLVRGQPQHF | TGTGCCAGCAGCCTCGTACGCGGTCAGCCCCAGCATTTT
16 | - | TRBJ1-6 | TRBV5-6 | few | CASSLVGYAVDSPLHF | TGTGCCAGCAGCTTGGTAGGCTACGCGGTGGATTCACCCCTCCACTTT
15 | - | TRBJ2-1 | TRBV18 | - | CASSPRGSSYNEQFF | TGTGCCAGCTCACCCCGGGGGAGCTCCTACAATGAGCAGTTCTTC
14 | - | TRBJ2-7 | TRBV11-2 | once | CASSLGGRDDEQYF | TGTGCCAGCAGCTTAGGGGGCAGGGATGACGAGCAGTACTTC
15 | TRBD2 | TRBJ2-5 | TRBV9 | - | CASSPGGVGQETQYF | TGTGCCAGCAGCCCGGGGGGGGTAGGACAAGAGACCCAGTACTTC
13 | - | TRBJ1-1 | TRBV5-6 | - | CASSLGQLTEAFF | TGTGCCAGCAGCTTAGGACAGCTGACTGAAGCTTTCTTT